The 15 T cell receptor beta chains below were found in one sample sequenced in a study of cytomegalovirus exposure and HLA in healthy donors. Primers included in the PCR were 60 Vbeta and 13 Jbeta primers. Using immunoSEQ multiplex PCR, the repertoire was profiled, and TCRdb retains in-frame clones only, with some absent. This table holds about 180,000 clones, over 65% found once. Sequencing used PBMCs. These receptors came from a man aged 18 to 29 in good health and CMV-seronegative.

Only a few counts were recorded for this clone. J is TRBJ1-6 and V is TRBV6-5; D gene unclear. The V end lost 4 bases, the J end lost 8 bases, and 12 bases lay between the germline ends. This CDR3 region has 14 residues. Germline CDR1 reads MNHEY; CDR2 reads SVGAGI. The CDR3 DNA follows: TGTGCCAGCAGTTCGGAGGGTGGGTATTCACCCCTCCACTTT. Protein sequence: CASSSEGGYSPLHF.

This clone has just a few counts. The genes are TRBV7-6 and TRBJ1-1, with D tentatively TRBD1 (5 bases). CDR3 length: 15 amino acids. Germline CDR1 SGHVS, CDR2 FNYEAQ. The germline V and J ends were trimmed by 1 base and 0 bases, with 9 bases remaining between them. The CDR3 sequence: CASSLVQAMNTEAFF. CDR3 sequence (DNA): TGTGCCAGCAGCTTAGTACAGGCCATGAACACTGAAGCTTTCTTT.

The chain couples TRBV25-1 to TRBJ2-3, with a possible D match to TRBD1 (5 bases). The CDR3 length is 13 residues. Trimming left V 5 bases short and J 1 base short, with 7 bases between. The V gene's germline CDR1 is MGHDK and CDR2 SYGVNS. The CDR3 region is CASSKQGTDTQYF. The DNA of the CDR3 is TGTGCCAGCAGTAAACAGGGCACAGATACGCAGTATTTT.

Here the CDR3 DNA reads TGTGCGTCGGGGAGGGTAGCCTATGGCTACACCTTC. Amino acid sequence: CASGRVAYGYTF. This chain uses TRBV6-1 with TRBJ1-2, with unresolved D. Germline values: CDR1 MNHNS, CDR2 SASEGT. This CDR3 is 12 amino acids long.

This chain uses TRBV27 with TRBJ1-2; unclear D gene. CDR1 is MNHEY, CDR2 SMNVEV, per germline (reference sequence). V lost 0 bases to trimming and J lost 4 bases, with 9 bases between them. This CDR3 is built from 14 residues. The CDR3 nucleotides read TGTGCCAGCAGTTTATCGCCCCCGGTCTATGGCTACACCTTC. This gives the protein CASSLSPPVYGYTF.

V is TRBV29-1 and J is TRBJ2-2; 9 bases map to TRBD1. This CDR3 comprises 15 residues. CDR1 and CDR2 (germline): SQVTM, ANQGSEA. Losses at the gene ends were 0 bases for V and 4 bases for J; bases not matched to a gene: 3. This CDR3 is CSVEDRDRVTGELFF. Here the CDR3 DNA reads TGCAGCGTTGAAGACCGGGACAGGGTCACCGGGGAGCTGTTTTTT.

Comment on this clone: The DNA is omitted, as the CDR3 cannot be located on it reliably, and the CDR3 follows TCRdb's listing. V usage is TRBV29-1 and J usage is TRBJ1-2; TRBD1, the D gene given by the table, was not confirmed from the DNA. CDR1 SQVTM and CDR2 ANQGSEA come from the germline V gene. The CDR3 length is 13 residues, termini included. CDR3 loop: CSVEDWGVGRGTF.

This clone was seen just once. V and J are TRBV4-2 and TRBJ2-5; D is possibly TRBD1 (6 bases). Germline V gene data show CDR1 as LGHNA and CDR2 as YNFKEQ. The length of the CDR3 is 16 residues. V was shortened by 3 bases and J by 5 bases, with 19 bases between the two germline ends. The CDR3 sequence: CASSQEWTARGETQYF. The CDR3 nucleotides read TGTGCCAGCAGCCAGGAATGGACAGCCCGAGGGGAGACCCAGTACTTC.

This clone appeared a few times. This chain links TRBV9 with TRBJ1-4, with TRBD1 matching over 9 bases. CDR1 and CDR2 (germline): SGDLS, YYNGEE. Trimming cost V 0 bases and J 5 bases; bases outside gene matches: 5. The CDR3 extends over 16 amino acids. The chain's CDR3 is CASSVAGQGVNEKLFF. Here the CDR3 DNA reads TGTGCCAGCAGCGTAGCGGGACAGGGAGTAAATGAAAAACTGTTTTTT.

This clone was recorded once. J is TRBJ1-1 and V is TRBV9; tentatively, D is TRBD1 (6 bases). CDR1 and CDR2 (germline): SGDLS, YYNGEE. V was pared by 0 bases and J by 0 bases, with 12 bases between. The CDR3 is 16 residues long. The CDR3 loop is CASSVDQGHLNTEAFF. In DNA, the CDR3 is TGTGCCAGCAGCGTAGACCAGGGACATCTGAACACTGAAGCTTTCTTT.

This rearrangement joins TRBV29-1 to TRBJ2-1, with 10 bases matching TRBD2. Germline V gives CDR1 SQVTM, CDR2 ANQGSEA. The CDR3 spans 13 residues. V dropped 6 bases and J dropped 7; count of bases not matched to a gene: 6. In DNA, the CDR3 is TGCAGCGTCAGACTAGCGGGTACTAATGAGCAGTTCTTC. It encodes CSVRLAGTNEQFF.

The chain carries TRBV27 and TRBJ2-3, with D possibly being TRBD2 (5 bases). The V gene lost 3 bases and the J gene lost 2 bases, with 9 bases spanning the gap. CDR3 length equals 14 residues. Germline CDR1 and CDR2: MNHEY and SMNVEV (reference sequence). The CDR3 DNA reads TGTGCCAGCAGTTTCTCAGCGGTCACAGATACGCAGTATTTT. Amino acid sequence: CASSFSAVTDTQYF.

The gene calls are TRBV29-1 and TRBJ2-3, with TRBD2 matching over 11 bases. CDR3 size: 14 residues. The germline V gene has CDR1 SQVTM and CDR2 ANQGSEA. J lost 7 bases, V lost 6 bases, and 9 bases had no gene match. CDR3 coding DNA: TGCAGCGTCGGAGTAGCGGGGGGGCCGAATACGCAGTATTTT. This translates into CSVGVAGGPNTQYF.

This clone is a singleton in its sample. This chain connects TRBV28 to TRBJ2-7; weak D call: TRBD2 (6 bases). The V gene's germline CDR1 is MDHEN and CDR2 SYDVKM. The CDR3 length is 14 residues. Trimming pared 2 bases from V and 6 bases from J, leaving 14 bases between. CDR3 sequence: CASSLPGGNGEQYF. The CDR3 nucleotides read TGTGCCAGCAGTTTACCTGGAGGGAATGGCGAGCAGTACTTC.

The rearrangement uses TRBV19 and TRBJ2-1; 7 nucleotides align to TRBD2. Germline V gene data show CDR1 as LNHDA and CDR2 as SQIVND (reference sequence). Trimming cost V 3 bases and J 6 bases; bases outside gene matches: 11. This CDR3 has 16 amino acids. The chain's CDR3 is CASSMGGGLLFNEQFF. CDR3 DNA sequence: TGTGCCAGTAGTATGGGGGGAGGGCTCCTATTCAATGAGCAGTTCTTC.